One sample yielded the 4 T cell receptor beta chains listed below, sequenced in a study of shared clonotypes between healthy human individuals. Only in-frame clones appear in the TCRdb table, and some are missing; sequencing was by immunoSEQ multiplex PCR. The sample holds hundreds of thousands of clones, 95% to 98% seen once. Input material: naive CD4+ T cells sorted from blood. The subset denotes: CD45RA+ positively selected. These receptors were obtained from a woman aged 30 to 39 in good health.

The chain recombines TRBV5-4 with TRBJ2-5, with TRBD2 matching 13 bases. The CDR3 runs 15 residues. The V gene end was trimmed by 5 bases and the J gene end by 4 bases; junction bases not matched to a gene: 5. Germline V lookup: CDR1 SGHNT, CDR2 YYREEE (reference sequence). The CDR3 DNA is TGTGCCAGCAGGGGCGGACTAGCGGGAGTAGAGACCCAGTACTTC. It codes for CASRGGLAGVETQYF.

The chain joins TRBV10-3 to TRBJ1-6; the match to TRBD1 covers 10 bases. Germline CDR1 is ENHRY and CDR2 is SYGVKD. Unmatched junction bases numbered 4, after V lost 6 bases and J lost 5 bases. The CDR3 is 15 residues long. CDR3 DNA sequence: TGTGCCATCAGGGGACAGGGGATGAATAATTCACCCCTCCACTTT. This sequence encodes CAIRGQGMNNSPLHF.

DNA of the CDR3: TGTGCCAGCAGCCCCACCGTCGGCTCTGGAAACACCATATATTTT. Translating gives CASSPTVGSGNTIYF. This chain links TRBV6-5 with TRBJ1-3; D is uncertain. Looked up from germline, CDR1 is MNHEY and CDR2 is SVGAGI. V was trimmed by 6 bases and J by 0 bases, leaving 12 bases between them. The CDR3 is 15 residues long.

The chain joins TRBV7-9 to TRBJ1-6; no clear D gene. Trimming stripped 5 bases from V and 14 bases from J, with 19 bases between. Looked up from germline, CDR1 is SEHNR and CDR2 is FQNEAQ (reference sequence). The CDR3 runs to 14 residues. Written as DNA, the CDR3 is TGTGCCAGCAGCCAAGGGCCCTTTGAAGGGACCCTCCACTTT. Translated, it gives CASSQGPFEGTLHF.